The T cell receptor (beta chain) described here comes from a study of identical twins. Details on this clonotype: Its specificity is unknown.

Looked up from germline, CDR1 is ENHRY and CDR2 is SYGVKD. Trimming shortened V by 3 bases and J by 0 bases, and 8 bases separated the two germline ends. This CDR3 region has 15 residues. The study, taken as a whole, reports: Excess sharing by twins proved weaker in beta out-of-frame sequences.

A single record per CDR3 protein comes from TCRdb applying MiXCR to the 5' RACE reads. The table records under 450,000 distinct CDR3 sequences, approximately 18% of them present only once. This chain links TRBV10-3 with TRBJ2-2; no firm D call. This receptor was obtained from a man aged 45-65 years in good health. The material sequenced was naive T cells sorted from blood. The DNA of the CDR3 is TGTGCCATCAGTGATTGGTCTACGAACACCGGGGAGCTGTTTTTT. This translates into CAISDWSTNTGELFF.